Detailed here is one T cell receptor (beta chain). The antigen is undetermined. The data were obtained in a study of cytomegalovirus exposure and HLA in healthy donors. Overall study context: For the approximately 430 genotyped donors, over 80% fell within the Caucasian-associated ancestry cluster. Study-level results: By HLA locus, TCR association rates varied in a later analysis, with DRB1 showing the most and HLA-C the fewest.

PCR amplification relied on 60 Vbeta primers (plus 13 Jbeta primers). Data came from immunoSEQ multiplex PCR; TCRdb stores just in-frame clones and leaves some out. The sample lists more than 80,000 clones; 60% to 80% were seen once. CDR3 length: 15 residues. Trimming removed 1 base from V and 7 bases from J, with 14 bases in between. Germline-derived CDR1 and CDR2 are SGHTA and FQGNSA. The specimen sequenced was PBMCs. This rearrangement joins TRBV7-2 to TRBJ2-1, with D possibly being TRBD1 (7 bases). This receptor was identified in a female donor in good health and CMV-seronegative. In DNA, the CDR3 is TGTGCCAGCAGCTTAGGGATCCAGGGGGGAAATGAGCAGTTCTTC. Translating gives CASSLGIQGGNEQFF.